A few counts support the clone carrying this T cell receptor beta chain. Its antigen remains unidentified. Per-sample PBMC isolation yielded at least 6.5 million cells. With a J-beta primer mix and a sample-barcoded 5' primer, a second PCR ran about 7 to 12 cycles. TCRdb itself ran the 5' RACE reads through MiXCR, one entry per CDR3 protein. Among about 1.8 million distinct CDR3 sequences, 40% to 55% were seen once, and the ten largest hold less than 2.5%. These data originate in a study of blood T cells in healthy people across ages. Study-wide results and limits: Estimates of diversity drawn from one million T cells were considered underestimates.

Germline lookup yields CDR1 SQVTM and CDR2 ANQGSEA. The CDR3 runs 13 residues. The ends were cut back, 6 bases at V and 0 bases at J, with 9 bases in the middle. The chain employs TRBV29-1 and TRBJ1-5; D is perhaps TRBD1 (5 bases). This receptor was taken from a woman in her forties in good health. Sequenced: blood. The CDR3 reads CSVRDGSNQPQHF. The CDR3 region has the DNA TGCAGCGTCCGGGACGGTAGCAATCAGCCCCAGCATTTT.